This T cell receptor beta chain was sequenced in a study of Ad26.COV2.S vaccination and SARS-CoV-2 variants. Overall study: Each vaccinee took Ad26.COV2.S intramuscularly, once or twice 56 days apart.

Regarding the study as a whole: Greater spike-specific TCR breadth was seen in vaccine recipients than in placebo recipients. The TCR-based breadth and depth measures might underestimate overall T cell responses.

CDR1 is KGHSH, CDR2 LQKENI, per germline. CDR3 size: 16 residues. With 3 bases removed from V and 5 bases from J, the gap between germline ends came to 19 bases. The repertoire was sequenced with immunoSEQ multiplex PCR; TCRdb's copy has only in-frame clones and lacks some. This table holds about 460,000 clones, about nine tenths found once. Comment on this clone: As yet, its antigen is unknown.

As to treatment: around 19 received Ad26.COV2.S at low or high dose, single or two shots; 5 received placebo; per-sample allocation not given. Repertoires come from day 63 after the first vaccine or placebo injection. This person who donated was an adult of 18-55 years in Boston. Sequencing used peripheral blood, obtained in a trial of Ad26.COV2.S vaccine versus placebo. The rearrangement links TRBV18 to TRBJ1-2; maybe TRBD1 (5 bases). This TCR was sampled from a person between 18 and 59 years old who received the Ad26.COV2.S COVID-19 vaccine or a placebo. CDR3 protein: CASSPKQGPRVYGYTF. CDR3 in DNA: TGTGCCAGCTCACCGAAGCAGGGCCCCCGGGTTTATGGCTACACCTTC.